The 26 T cell receptor beta chains below were found in one sample sequenced in a study of T cell responses to AZD1222 COVID-19 vaccine. The assay was immunoSEQ multiplex PCR, and TCRdb's table has in-frame clones only and misses some. The sample yields about 150,000 clones, about 88% seen once. The input for sequencing was peripheral blood, taken on day 0 of AZD1222 vaccination. The receptors derive from an adult in good health.

The chain links TRBV7-9 to TRBJ2-1; 10 nucleotides align to TRBD2. Germline-derived CDR1 and CDR2 are SEHNR and FQNEAQ (reference sequence). This CDR3 has 18 amino acids. V gave up 3 bases and J gave up 0 bases; unmatched junction bases: 8. CDR3 sequence: CASSFPKASGSSYNEQFF. Written as DNA, the CDR3 is TGTGCCAGCAGCTTTCCTAAGGCTAGCGGGAGCTCCTACAATGAGCAGTTCTTC.

The chain joins TRBV27 to TRBJ2-7; possibly TRBD2 for D (5 bases). V lost 2 bases and J 2 bases, leaving 7 bases between the germline ends. The CDR3 is 13 amino acids. Germline CDR1 and CDR2: MNHEY and SMNVEV (reference sequence). CDR3 in amino acids: CASSLRGTYEQYF. CDR3 coding DNA: TGTGCCAGCAGTTTACGGGGAACCTACGAGCAGTACTTC.

This rearrangement joins TRBV28 to TRBJ2-7, with 8 bases aligning to TRBD2. Germline CDR1 MDHEN, CDR2 SYDVKM. The CDR3 consists of 15 residues. V lost 6 bases and J lost 6; bases outside the gene matches: 13. CDR3 DNA: TGTGCCAGCAGCTCGTTAAGGAGCGGGAGTACCGAGCAGTACTTC. Translating gives CASSSLRSGSTEQYF.

With respect to this clone: The sample carries other DNA sequences with the same CDR3. The J gene is TRBJ2-2, the V gene TRBV7-3; D gene ambiguous. This CDR3 has 14 amino acids. V was shortened by 2 bases and J by 1 base, with 5 bases between the two germline ends. Per the germline V gene, CDR1 is SGHTA and CDR2 is FQGTGA. The CDR3 reads CASSLLGNTGELFF. The CDR3 coding sequence is TGTGCCAGCAGCTTACTCGGGAACACCGGGGAGCTGTTTTTT.

The V and J genes are TRBV19 and TRBJ1-6; 7 nucleotides match TRBD1. The CDR3 spans 14 residues. Losses at the gene ends were 9 bases for V and 5 bases for J; bases not matched to a gene: 7. Germline CDR1 and CDR2: LNHDA and SQIVND (reference sequence). The CDR3 DNA is TGTGCCAGCCGACGGGGGACAGATAATTCACCCCTCCACTTT. Its translation is CASRRGTDNSPLHF. Filled out from reference TRBV19 and TRBJ1-6, the complete variable domain reads DGGITQSPKYLFRKEGQNVTLSCEQNLNHDAMYWYRQDPGQGLRLIYYSQIVNDFQKGDIAEGYSVSREKKESFPLTVTSAQKNPTAFYLCASRRGTDNSPLHFGNGTRLTVT.

The gene calls are TRBV11-2 and TRBJ1-1; D not certain. Trimming took 4 bases from V and 5 from J, leaving 11 bases between them. The CDR3 extends over 13 amino acids. CDR1 and CDR2 (germline): SGHAT, FQNNGV. CDR3: CASSSGFVTEAFF. The CDR3 bases are TGTGCCAGCAGCTCGGGGTTTGTGACTGAAGCTTTCTTT.

V is TRBV7-2 and J is TRBJ1-2, with D possibly being TRBD1 (6 bases). Trimming removed 5 bases from V and 4 bases from J, with 11 bases in between. The CDR3 length is 13 residues. CDR1 is SGHTA, CDR2 FQGNSA, per germline. The CDR3 loop is CASSEGQLYGYTF. The CDR3 region has the DNA TGTGCCAGCAGCGAAGGACAGCTCTATGGCTACACCTTC.

The chain couples TRBV27 to TRBJ1-1, with 12 nucleotides matching TRBD1. The CDR3 length is 14 residues. Germline CDR1 reads MNHEY; CDR2 reads SMNVEV (reference sequence). V dropped 8 bases and J dropped 6; count of bases not matched to a gene: 7. CDR3 sequence (DNA): TGTGCCAGCTCCGAGGGGACAGGGGGCGCTGAAGCTTTCTTT. Translation gives CASSEGTGGAEAFF.

The chain couples TRBV20-1 to TRBJ2-7, with D possibly matching TRBD1 (6 bases). The CDR3 consists of 13 residues. The germline V gene encodes CDR1 DFQATT and CDR2 SNEGSKA (reference sequence). Trimming left V 3 bases short and J 2 bases short, with 11 bases between. For the CDR3, the DNA is TGCAGTGCTAGTTCCGGGACAACCTACGAGCAGTACTTC. Amino acid sequence: CSASSGTTYEQYF.

V and J are TRBV6-1 and TRBJ2-1; possible D gene TRBD2, 6 bases. This CDR3 has 15 amino acids. Trimming cost V 0 bases and J 5 bases, with 11 bases left between them. Germline loops: CDR1 MNHNS, CDR2 SASEGT. In DNA form, the CDR3 reads TGTGCCAGCAGTGAAGCCCGGACTAACAACAATGAGCAGTTCTTC. Protein: CASSEARTNNNEQFF.

The V gene is TRBV10-1, the J gene TRBJ1-3; D is perhaps TRBD1 (5 bases). The V gene lost 4 bases and the J gene lost 1 base, with 23 bases spanning the gap. This CDR3 has 19 amino acids. Germline V gene data show CDR1 as WNHNN and CDR2 as SYGVQD (reference sequence). The CDR3 region has the DNA TGCGCCAGCAGTGGGCGGGGGAAGGCTCGCTCGGAGTCTGGAAACACCATATATTTT. Encoded protein: CASSGRGKARSESGNTIYF.

The V and J genes are TRBV19 and TRBJ1-2, with D uncertain. Germline loops: CDR1 LNHDA, CDR2 SQIVND (reference sequence). There are 15 residues in the CDR3. V was clipped by 5 bases and J by 0 bases, with 13 bases between them. CDR3 DNA: TGTGCCAGTAGTCAAACGGGCTCAGCTAACTATGGCTACACCTTC. Protein sequence: CASSQTGSANYGYTF. The full variable domain, rest sourced from reference TRBV19 and TRBJ1-2, is DGGITQSPKYLFRKEGQNVTLSCEQNLNHDAMYWYRQDPGQGLRLIYYSQIVNDFQKGDIAEGYSVSREKKESFPLTVTSAQKNPTAFYLCASSQTGSANYGYTFGSGTRLTVV.

This clone was seen just once. This chain uses TRBV5-4 with TRBJ1-4, with D perhaps TRBD1 (5 bases). Trimming removed 4 bases at V and 1 base at J, with 17 bases between. Germline V gene lookup returns CDR1 SGHNT and CDR2 YYREEE (reference sequence). There are 17 residues in the CDR3. CDR3 in DNA: TGTGCCAGCAGCCCAAAACTCCTGGGGCAAACTAATGAAAAACTGTTTTTT. Amino acid sequence: CASSPKLLGQTNEKLFF.

The chain couples TRBV4-1 to TRBJ1-5; 7 bases agree with TRBD1. The germline gives CDR1 MGHRA, CDR2 YSYEKL. This CDR3 comprises 15 residues. V shed 2 bases and J 3 bases; nucleotides not matched to a gene: 4. The CDR3 sequence: CASSQPGQLNQPQHF. CDR3 coding DNA: TGCGCCAGCAGCCAACCGGGACAGCTCAATCAGCCCCAGCATTTT.

Concerning this clone: Germline and junction disagree at one end, which may indicate a read error. The genes are TRBV7-7 and TRBJ2-1, with D hard to call. This CDR3 contains 15 residues. CDR1 SSHAT and CDR2 FNYEAQ come from the germline V gene (reference sequence). This chain's CDR3 is CASSLAASSYNEQFF. CDR3 in DNA: TGTGCTAGCAGCTTAGCCGCGAGCTCCTACAATGAGCAGTTCTTC.

This clone was seen a few times. This chain links TRBV21-1 with TRBJ2-7; the table's D call TRBD1 went unverified against the DNA. TRBV21-1 is given as a pseudogene. The length of the CDR3 is 14 residues. In DNA, the CDR3 is TGTGCCAGCATCGGACACCTAATATACTACGAGCAGTACTTC. Translation gives CASIGHLIYYEQYF.

The CDR3 DNA sequence: TGCGCCAGCAGCCCCCTAGCCGGGGGAGGCTATGGCTACACCTTC. Translation: CASSPLAGGGYGYTF. The chain employs TRBV5-1 and TRBJ1-2; a possible D gene is TRBD1 (5 bases). The germline gives CDR1 SGHRS, CDR2 YFSETQ. V lost 4 bases to trimming and J lost 4 bases, with 17 bases between them. The CDR3 totals 15 residues.

The rearrangement uses TRBV5-5 and TRBJ1-2; D gene uncertain. CDR3 size: 15 residues. Trimming shortened V by 0 bases and J by 8 bases, and 17 bases separated the two germline ends. The V gene's germline CDR1 is SGHKS and CDR2 YYEKEE (reference sequence). This chain's CDR3 is CASSLASKGPWGYTF. The CDR3 DNA reads TGTGCCAGCAGCTTGGCGTCTAAAGGCCCGTGGGGCTACACCTTC.

J is TRBJ1-3 and V is TRBV12-3 or TRBV12-4; D unclear. This CDR3 has 12 amino acids. Trimming left V 7 bases short and J 1 base short, with 5 bases between. The CDR3 DNA sequence: TGTGCCAGCACCGCTTCTGGAAACACCATATATTTT. Its translation: CASTASGNTIYF.

The chain carries TRBV5-4 and TRBJ2-5; D is possibly TRBD1 (7 bases). CDR3 length: 14 residues. Trimming removed 2 bases from V and 5 bases from J, with 13 bases in between. Germline-derived CDR1 and CDR2 are SGHNT and YYREEE (reference sequence). CDR3 nucleotides: TGTGCCAGCAGCTTACAGGGGAGGATGGAGACCCAGTACTTC. Translated: CASSLQGRMETQYF.

This chain uses TRBV3-1 (or the pseudogene TRBV3-2) with TRBJ1-1, with a tentative D call TRBD1 (5 bases). The germline V gene has CDR1 LGHDT and CDR2 YNNKEL (reference sequence). V lost 3 bases and J 5 bases, leaving 16 bases between the germline ends. CDR3 length: 15 residues. CDR3 in DNA: TGTGCCAGCAGCCAGGCCGGGGCGCGGGTTACTGAAGCTTTCTTT. Its protein is CASSQAGARVTEAFF.

The rearrangement links TRBV6-5 to TRBJ2-7, with a possible D match to TRBD1 (6 bases). V was clipped by 2 bases and J by 11 bases, with 10 bases between them. The CDR3 is 11 amino acids. The germline V gene has CDR1 MNHEY and CDR2 SVGAGI. CDR3 sequence reads: CASSYGQKKYF. CDR3 nucleotides: TGTGCCAGCAGTTACGGACAGAAGAAGTACTTC.

The chain joins TRBV5-1 to TRBJ2-1; weak D call: TRBD2 (5 bases). CDR1 SGHRS and CDR2 YFSETQ come from the germline V gene. V lost 0 bases, J lost 8 bases, and 15 bases lay in between. CDR3 length equals 15 residues. This chain's CDR3 is CASSLVGGGRDEQFF. The CDR3 nucleotides read TGCGCCAGCAGCTTGGTGGGCGGAGGAAGAGATGAGCAGTTCTTC.

The CDR3: CASSFVSGESAFF. The CDR3 DNA is TGTGCCAGCAGCTTCGTGTCCGGGGAGTCGGCTTTCTTT. This chain uses TRBV5-5 with TRBJ1-1; D gene unclear. The CDR3 has 13 residues. The germline V and J ends were trimmed by 2 bases and 11 bases, with 16 bases remaining between them. The germline V gene encodes CDR1 SGHKS and CDR2 YYEKEE (reference sequence).

V gene TRBV11-1 combines with J gene TRBJ2-2; TRBD2 matches 12 bases. Trimming took 6 bases from V and 6 from J; bases not matched to a gene: 8. This CDR3 contains 16 residues. Germline V CDR1 and CDR2: SGHAT, FQDESV (reference sequence). The CDR3 bases are TGTGCCAGCAGTCGACTAGCGGGAGAAGGGGCCGGGGAGCTGTTTTTT. It is translated as CASSRLAGEGAGELFF. Combining the CDR3 with reference TRBV11-1 and TRBJ2-2 gives the whole variable domain EAEVAQSPRYKITEKSQAVAFWCDPISGHATLYWYRQILGQGPELLVQFQDESVVDDSQLPKDRFSAERLKGVDSTLKIQPAELGDSAMYLCASSRLAGEGAGELFFGEGSRLTVL.

The rearrangement links TRBV6-5 to TRBJ1-1, with TRBD1 as a possible D gene (6 bases). The V gene lost 0 bases and the J gene lost 1 base, with 6 bases spanning the gap. The germline V gene has CDR1 MNHEY and CDR2 SVGAGI. This CDR3 is 14 amino acids long. Here the CDR3 reads CASSYSQGNTEAFF. The CDR3 DNA sequence: TGTGCCAGCAGTTACTCACAGGGGAACACTGAAGCTTTCTTT.